Listed below are T cell receptor beta chains from one sample, sequenced in a study of blood T cells in healthy people across ages. MiXCR, run by TCRdb on the 5' RACE reads, gives a single entry per CDR3 protein. The table includes some 1,500,000 distinct CDR3 sequences, 35% to 45% detected once. Sequenced: blood. These receptors all stem from a woman aged 18-29 years in good health. CDR3s include the opening cysteine and the closing phenylalanine or tryptophan. D genes are given only for firm matches. Clone size is not always given. Where it is, it says once, few, many or a class for expanded clones.

v_call	clone_size	d_call	j_call	cdr3_nt	cdr3_aa
TRBV28	many	TRBD2	TRBJ2-7	TGTGCCAGCAGTCTCGAGGGACTAGCGGGAGAGCAGTACTTC	CASSLEGLAGEQYF
TRBV9	.	TRBD2	TRBJ2-7	TGTGCCAACGGGACTAGCGTAACCTACGAGCAGTACTTC	CANGTSVTYEQYF
TRBV4-1	.	.	TRBJ2-1	TGCGCCAGCAGCCAAGGGAGCGGACTATACAATGAGCAGTTCTTC	CASSQGSGLYNEQFF
TRBV12-3/TRBV12-4	.	.	TRBJ2-3	TGTGTCAGCAGTTTAGTGACTAGTGGCACAGATACGCAGTATTTT	CVSSLVTSGTDTQYF
TRBV2	many	.	TRBJ2-1	TGTGCCAGCAGTGAAGATCCTCGGTACAATGAGCAGTTCTTC	CASSEDPRYNEQFF
TRBV3-1	.	.	TRBJ2-7	TGTGCCAGCAGCCATCGGACAGTTACCTACGAGCAGTACTTC	CASSHRTVTYEQYF
TRBV20-1	.	.	TRBJ2-7	TGCAGTGCTCTCCGAGGGGACCCCTCCTACAATGAGCAGTACTTC	CSALRGDPSYNEQYF
TRBV29-1	.	TRBD2	TRBJ2-7	TGCAGCGTCGCCGGACTAGCGGGAGGCTACCTTTACGAGCAGTACTTC	CSVAGLAGGYLYEQYF
TRBV20-1	.	TRBD2	TRBJ2-7	TGCAGTGCTAGAGGGTTCGCGGGAGGGCCCTACGAGCAGTACTTC	CSARGFAGGPYEQYF
TRBV20-1	.	TRBD2	TRBJ2-1	TGCAGTGCCAAGACTAGCGGGAGAGGCGCTGAGCAGTTCTTC	CSAKTSGRGAEQFF
TRBV3-1	.	.	TRBJ2-7	TGTGCCAGCAGCCAACTTGAGGGGGATTTGGACGAGCAGTACTTC	CASSQLEGDLDEQYF
TRBV7-9	few	.	TRBJ1-2	TGTGCCAGCAGCTTAGAATCCAGGGGAAGAGGCTACACCTTC	CASSLESRGRGYTF
TRBV5-1	.	TRBD2	TRBJ2-3	TGCGCCAGCAGCTGGGGAGGGACTAGCGACACAGATACGCAGTATTTT	CASSWGGTSDTDTQYF
TRBV15	.	TRBD2	TRBJ2-1	TGTGCCACCAGCAGAGATTTAGCGGGGGGCCACAATGAGCAGTTCTTC	CATSRDLAGGHNEQFF
TRBV12-3/TRBV12-4	few	.	TRBJ1-5	TGTGCCAGCAGTGACAGGCATGGGCAGCCCCAGCATTTT	CASSDRHGQPQHF
TRBV11-2	.	.	TRBJ2-7	TGTGCCAGCAGCTTAGACCAATTCCTCCACGAGCAGTACTTC	CASSLDQFLHEQYF
TRBV29-1	few	TRBD1	TRBJ1-5	TGCAGCGATGCGACAGGGTCAAATAGCAATCAGCCCCAGCATTTT	CSDATGSNSNQPQHF